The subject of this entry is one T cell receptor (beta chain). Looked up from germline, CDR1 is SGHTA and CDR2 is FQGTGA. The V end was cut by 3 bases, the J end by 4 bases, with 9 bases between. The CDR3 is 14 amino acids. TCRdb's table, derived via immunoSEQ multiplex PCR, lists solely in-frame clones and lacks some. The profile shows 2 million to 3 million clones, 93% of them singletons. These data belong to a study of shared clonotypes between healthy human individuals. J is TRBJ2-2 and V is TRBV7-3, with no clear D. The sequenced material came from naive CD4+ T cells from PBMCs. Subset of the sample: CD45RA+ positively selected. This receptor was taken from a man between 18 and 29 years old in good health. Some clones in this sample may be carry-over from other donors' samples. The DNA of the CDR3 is TGTGCCAGCAGCTTTAGCCCTGGCACCGGGGAGCTGTTTTTT. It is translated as CASSFSPGTGELFF.